Listed here are 10 T cell receptor beta chains from one sample, sequenced in a study of shared clonotypes between healthy human individuals. This table comes from immunoSEQ multiplex PCR, and its TCRdb copy is limited to in-frame clones, with some not included. The data hold about 1.5 million clones, with nearly 99% observed a single time. Sequencing was performed on naive CD4+ T cells sorted from blood. Subset given: CD45RA+ positively selected. Source of these receptors: a man aged 25-45 years in good health.

This clone was seen a handful of times. Other DNA sequences in the same sample also yield this CDR3. V usage is TRBV19 and J usage is TRBJ2-1; D is uncertain. From germline, CDR1 is LNHDA and CDR2 SQIVND (reference sequence). There are 13 residues in the CDR3. The germline V and J ends were trimmed by 1 base and 1 base, with 2 bases remaining between them. The CDR3 here is CASSIGSYNEQFF. The CDR3 DNA follows: TGTGCCAGTAGTATAGGGTCCTACAATGAGCAGTTCTTC.

CDR3 in DNA: TGCGCCAGCAGCCAAGATTTAAGTGTTGGCTACACCTTC. Translating it yields CASSQDLSVGYTF. V usage is TRBV4-3 and J usage is TRBJ1-2; D gene ambiguous. Germline V gene data show CDR1 as LGHNA and CDR2 as YSLEER. V dropped 0 bases and J dropped 7 bases, with 9 bases sitting between them. CDR3 size: 13 residues.

This chain uses TRBV21-1 with TRBJ2-2; the D call TRBD2 from the table was never checked on the DNA. TRBV21-1 is flagged as a pseudogene. This CDR3 comprises 20 residues. The CDR3 coding sequence is TGTGCCAGCAGCAATAATGCCCGACCAATAGCGGGCGAGAGCACCGGGGAGCTGTTTTTT. Translating gives CASSNNARPIAGESTGELFF.

The V and J genes are TRBV5-1 and TRBJ1-1; TRBD1 matches at 9 bases. V shed 0 bases, J shed 2 bases, and the junction held 2 bases outside the gene matches. This CDR3 has 15 amino acids. Germline CDR1 reads SGHRS; CDR2 reads YFSETQ. CDR3 sequence: CASSLADRGNTEAFF. Here the CDR3 DNA reads TGCGCCAGCAGCTTGGCGGACAGGGGTAACACTGAAGCTTTCTTT.

The V and J genes are TRBV7-8 and TRBJ1-2, with D perhaps TRBD1 (6 bases). Trimming stripped 1 base from V and 4 bases from J, with 16 bases between. The CDR3 extends over 16 amino acids. The V gene's germline CDR1 is SGHVS and CDR2 FQNEAQ. CDR3 residues: CASSLEDSLSFYGYTF. The CDR3 region has the DNA TGTGCCAGCAGCTTAGAGGACAGCCTTTCATTCTATGGCTACACCTTC.

The chain is built from TRBV7-3 and TRBJ2-7; TRBD1 agrees at 8 bases. Losses at the gene ends were 5 bases for V and 6 bases for J; bases not matched to a gene: 6. Germline V gives CDR1 SGHTA, CDR2 FQGTGA. The CDR3 consists of 13 residues. CDR3 DNA sequence: TGTGCCAGCAGCCCGCGGACAGGGATCGAGCAGTACTTC. It translates to CASSPRTGIEQYF.

The chain combines TRBV19 with TRBJ2-7, with 8 bases matching TRBD2. V shed 3 bases, J shed 2 bases, and the junction held 21 bases outside the gene matches. The CDR3 covers 20 residues. CDR1 is LNHDA, CDR2 SQIVND, per germline (reference sequence). This CDR3 reads CASSIVQSGLAPQRTYEQYF. CDR3 coding DNA: TGTGCCAGTAGTATTGTACAAAGTGGACTAGCTCCTCAACGAACCTACGAGCAGTACTTC.

The V and J genes are TRBV5-1 and TRBJ1-2; D gene unclear. There are 16 residues in the CDR3. Germline V CDR1 and CDR2: SGHRS, YFSETQ. Trimming left V 4 bases short and J 3 bases short, with 19 bases between. The CDR3 coding sequence is TGCGCCAGCAGCGCAGTCACGGCTACTGGGGACTATGGCTACACCTTC. Translating gives CASSAVTATGDYGYTF.

To note about this clone: This same CDR3 is encoded by further DNA sequences in the sample. The chain employs TRBV6-1 and TRBJ2-6, with D unresolved. This CDR3 contains 15 residues. Germline V gene data show CDR1 as MNHNS and CDR2 as SASEGT. V was pared by 1 base and J by 0 bases, with 4 bases between. The CDR3 reads CASSEGVSGANVLTF. CDR3 in DNA: TGTGCCAGCAGTGAAGGAGTCTCTGGGGCCAACGTCCTGACTTTC.

The chain uses TRBV18 and TRBJ1-4; TRBD1 agrees at 9 bases. The CDR3 is 16 amino acids. The germline V gene encodes CDR1 KGHSH and CDR2 LQKENI. J gave up 5 bases and V 5 bases, and 9 bases lay outside the gene matches. CDR3 loop: CASSSLSGTGNEKLFF. The CDR3 nucleotides are TGTGCCAGCTCATCTTTGTCCGGGACAGGGAATGAAAAACTGTTTTTT.